Listed below are T cell receptor beta chains from one sample, sequenced in a study of T-cell reconstitution after alpha-beta-depleted transplantation in children. TCRdb itself ran the PCR reads through MiXCR, one entry per CDR3 protein. There are about 280,000 distinct CDR3 sequences in the sample; roughly 11% occur only once, and 23% lies in the top ten. This specimen was peripheral blood, taken 180 days after TCRalphabeta/CD19-depleted stem cell transplant. These receptors originate from a male patient aged 2-15 years who had a stem cell transplant for chronic granulomatous disease, so the T cells may come from the graft donor. The conserved cysteine and the conserved F or W are not part of the CDR3 here.

>13|TRBV23-1|TRBJ2-2
ASSQSELDTGELF
>13|TRBV5-1|TRBJ2-5
ASSRGPGQQETQY
>14|TRBV5-1|TRBJ2-5
ASSPAARTRQETQY
>12|TRBV24-1|TRBJ1-1
ATSDRAGGTEAF
>12|TRBV20-1|TRBJ2-7
SARLGQGTLEQY
>11|TRBV6-2/TRBV6-3|TRBJ1-1
ASSYVRGAEAF
>12|TRBV27|TRBJ1-1
ASSFVGAPTEAF
>10|TRBV28|TRBJ2-7
ASSLGFYEQY
>14|TRBV18|TRBJ2-2
ASSPLVGSNTGELF
>15|TRBV7-2|TRBJ2-1
ASSLRLAGGPRNEQF
>11|TRBV28|TRBJ1-1
ASSWALNTEAF
>11|TRBV12-3/TRBV12-4|TRBJ2-5
ASSLWGQETQY
>16|TRBV7-8|TRBJ2-1
ASSSRGATSGKYNEQF
>15|TRBV4-3|TRBJ2-4
ASSQEFGGGAKNIQY
>15|TRBV4-3|TRBJ2-1
ASSQDSSGAEHNEQF
>13|TRBV6-2/TRBV6-3|TRBJ2-1
ASSLGSGGAHEQF
>11|TRBV29-1|TRBJ2-1
SVVAGVPNEQF
>12|TRBV20-1|TRBJ1-2
SARETGKDYGYT
>10|TRBV29-1|TRBJ2-1
SVAGGPFEQF
>13|TRBV7-6|TRBJ2-3
ASSSRDRSTDTQY
>12|TRBV19|TRBJ2-1
ASSIDPTSGRML
>12|TRBV10-2|TRBJ1-3
ACLLANSGNTIY
>12|TRBV20-1|TRBJ2-5
SARRGQAQETQY
>11|TRBV7-2|TRBJ1-5
ASSLGLNQPQH
>12|TRBV20-1|TRBJ2-5
SARSRRGQETQY
>14|TRBV7-2|TRBJ2-3
ASSSWTSGGTDTQY
>12|TRBV25-1|TRBJ2-7
ASSEWDSAYEQY
>17|TRBV27|TRBJ2-2
ASSFIWVPGLWNTGELF
>11|TRBV4-3|TRBJ2-2
ASSQASAGELF
>10|TRBV28|TRBJ2-1
ASSPRANEQF
>10|TRBV29-1|TRBJ2-5
SVVPGPETQY
>14|TRBV20-1|TRBJ2-5
SARRLAGGPAETQY
>13|TRBV20-1|TRBJ2-7
SATRDRGRGNEQY
>13|TRBV12-3/TRBV12-4|TRBJ1-1
ASSSQGARNTEAF
>13|TRBV7-3|TRBJ2-1
ASSLTSGVYNEQF
>15|TRBV10-3|TRBJ2-3
AISERTSGGAGDTQY
>14|TRBV28|TRBJ2-1
ASSQMGERLFDEQF
>11|TRBV3-1|TRBJ1-2
ASSRQGPSGYT
>18|TRBV7-9|TRBJ2-6
ASSLVLAGTSGSGANVLT
>12|TRBV7-7|TRBJ1-5
ASSPSLAGQPQH